The 20 T cell receptor beta chains in this list originate from one sample, sequenced in a study of CXCR3-negative and CXCR3-positive naive CD8 T cells. The TRB cDNA libraries were prepared by 5' RACE with UMI labels. TCRdb re-called the 5' RACE reads and gives one entry per CDR3 protein, without DNA. Listed are 130,000 or so distinct CDR3 sequences; roughly 0.41% falls within the top ten. These receptors lack a known antigen. Overall study results and limits: CXCR3-expressing naive cells carried TRB CDR3s more hydrophobic than those of CXCR3-negative naive cells.

Material for sequencing was naive CXCR3+ CD8+ T cells from blood. Subset reported: CD45RO-CCR7+CD27+CD95- naive CD8+ T cells expressing CXCR3 (TNR3+). These receptors were collected from a human donor in good health. Some clones in this sample may be carry-over from other donors' samples.

The rearrangement joins TRBV5-1 to TRBJ2-7; the TCRdb call, TRBD1, lacks DNA for checking. CDR3 length: 14 residues. Germline assignment: CDR1 SGHRS and CDR2 YFSETQ. The CDR3 here is CASSPGTGRGEQYF.

This chain uses TRBV20-1 with TRBJ2-1; TCRdb selects TRBD1, and the lack of DNA leaves this call unchecked. CDR1 is DFQATT, CDR2 SNEGSKA, per germline (reference sequence). The CDR3 contains 16 residues. This CDR3 is CSARFFRESSYNEQFF.

The rearrangement links TRBV7-9 to TRBJ2-1. CDR1 and CDR2 from the germline V gene are SEHNR and FQNEAQ (reference sequence). The CDR3 totals 14 residues. The CDR3 here is CASSLVRYYNEQFF. Full variable domain (outside the CDR3, taken from reference TRBV7-9 and TRBJ2-1): DTGVSQNPRHKITKRGQNVTFRCDPISEHNRLYWYRQTLGQGPEFLTYFQNEAQLEKSRLLSDRFSAERPKGSFSTLEIQRTEQGDSAMYLCASSLVRYYNEQFFGPGTRLTVL.

The rearrangement uses TRBV19 and TRBJ2-3; lacking DNA, the TRBD1 call made by TCRdb goes unchecked. This CDR3 comprises 16 residues. Germline CDR1 reads LNHDA; CDR2 reads SQIVND (reference sequence). The CDR3: CASSIRVLQGPDTQYF. The whole variable domain, remainder taken from reference TRBV19 and TRBJ2-3, is DGGITQSPKYLFRKEGQNVTLSCEQNLNHDAMYWYRQDPGQGLRLIYYSQIVNDFQKGDIAEGYSVSREKKESFPLTVTSAQKNPTAFYLCASSIRVLQGPDTQYFGPGTRLTVL.

The rearrangement joins TRBV20-1 to TRBJ2-1; as DNA is missing, the TRBD2 call by TCRdb cannot be tested. Germline V gene sequence: CDR1 DFQATT, CDR2 SNEGSKA (reference sequence). The CDR3 has 13 residues. The CDR3 here is CSAGLDTYNEQFF.

V is TRBV19 and J is TRBJ2-7. The germline V gene encodes CDR1 LNHDA and CDR2 SQIVND (reference sequence). The CDR3 consists of 13 residues. CDR3 sequence reads: CASSIEGPYEQYF. Drawing the rest from reference TRBV19 and TRBJ2-7, the complete variable domain is DGGITQSPKYLFRKEGQNVTLSCEQNLNHDAMYWYRQDPGQGLRLIYYSQIVNDFQKGDIAEGYSVSREKKESFPLTVTSAQKNPTAFYLCASSIEGPYEQYFGPGTRLTVT.

The chain recombines TRBV7-9 with TRBJ2-5; no DNA is available, so the TRBD1 call from TCRdb remains unchecked. This CDR3 is 15 amino acids long. Germline-derived CDR1 and CDR2 are SEHNR and FQNEAQ (reference sequence). CDR3: CASSLGTEHQETQYF. Full variable domain (rest looked up from reference TRBV7-9 and TRBJ2-5): DTGVSQNPRHKITKRGQNVTFRCDPISEHNRLYWYRQTLGQGPEFLTYFQNEAQLEKSRLLSDRFSAERPKGSFSTLEIQRTEQGDSAMYLCASSLGTEHQETQYFGPGTRLLVL.

The chain has TRBV19 and TRBJ2-3; TCRdb picks TRBD1, but there is no DNA to check that call. This CDR3 is 14 amino acids long. Germline loops: CDR1 LNHDA, CDR2 SQIVND (reference sequence). This CDR3 is CAGAPGAGPDTQYF.

The rearrangement uses TRBV7-9 and TRBJ2-1; without DNA, the TCRdb call of TRBD1 cannot be checked. Germline CDR1 is SEHNR and CDR2 is FQNEAQ (reference sequence). The CDR3 is 14 residues long. The CDR3 loop is CASSISRQANEQFF. Full variable domain (remainder filled in from reference TRBV7-9 and TRBJ2-1): DTGVSQNPRHKITKRGQNVTFRCDPISEHNRLYWYRQTLGQGPEFLTYFQNEAQLEKSRLLSDRFSAERPKGSFSTLEIQRTEQGDSAMYLCASSISRQANEQFFGPGTRLTVL.

This chain links TRBV7-3 with TRBJ2-3; the TCRdb D gene call, TRBD1, has no DNA to confirm it. Per the germline V gene, CDR1 is SGHTA and CDR2 is FQGTGA. The CDR3 spans 16 residues. Here the CDR3 reads CASSLTGGHPFDTQYF. Full variable domain (rest looked up from reference TRBV7-3 and TRBJ2-3): GAGVSQTPSNKVTEKGKYVELRCDPISGHTALYWYRQSLGQGPEFLIYFQGTGAADDSGLPNDRFFAVRPEGSVSTLKIQRTERGDSAVYLCASSLTGGHPFDTQYFGPGTRLTVL.

This rearrangement joins TRBV5-1 to TRBJ2-7; no DNA is available, so the TRBD1 call from TCRdb remains unchecked. The length of the CDR3 is 13 residues. Germline V CDR1 and CDR2: SGHRS, YFSETQ. CDR3 in amino acids: CASRGEPWDEQYF.

The CDR3 loop reads CASRLTGAFNSPLHF. The chain is built from TRBV25-1 and TRBJ1-6; TCRdb selects TRBD1, and the lack of DNA leaves this call unchecked. Germline V gene lookup returns CDR1 MGHDK and CDR2 SYGVNS. CDR3 length: 15 amino acids.

The rearrangement links TRBV29-1 to TRBJ2-5; as DNA is missing, the TRBD1 call by TCRdb cannot be tested. Germline lookup yields CDR1 SQVTM and CDR2 ANQGSEA. This CDR3 spans 18 amino acids. The CDR3 sequence: CSVEDLGRTGDPQETQYF.

The V gene is TRBV12-3 or TRBV12-4, the J gene TRBJ2-3; lacking DNA, the TRBD2 call made by TCRdb goes unchecked. CDR3 length equals 22 residues. The CDR3: CASSLRGSRMPGLRYFTDTQYF.

The rearrangement links TRBV27 to TRBJ2-6. The CDR3 loop spans 15 amino acids. Per the germline V gene, CDR1 is MNHEY and CDR2 is SMNVEV (reference sequence). Here the CDR3 reads CASSFASSGANVLTF.

The gene calls are TRBV4-1 and TRBJ1-3; TCRdb picks TRBD1, but there is no DNA to check that call. Germline-derived CDR1 and CDR2 are MGHRA and YSYEKL. The CDR3 covers 19 residues. The CDR3 protein is CASSQDNGPGLYSGNTIYF.

The CDR3 spells CASSLFGLTYEQYF. The chain is built from TRBV5-4 and TRBJ2-7; TCRdb's D call of TRBD2 is untestable without DNA. CDR1 is SGHNT, CDR2 YYREEE, per germline (reference sequence). This CDR3 contains 14 residues.

V gene TRBV12-3 or TRBV12-4 combines with J gene TRBJ2-6; TCRdb's assignment of TRBD2 cannot be checked, as there is no DNA. This CDR3 spans 15 amino acids. CDR3 sequence reads: CASSPLLSGANVLTF.

The chain joins TRBV7-9 to TRBJ2-1; without DNA, the TCRdb call of TRBD1 cannot be checked. Germline V gene data show CDR1 as SEHNR and CDR2 as FQNEAQ (reference sequence). This CDR3 is built from 16 residues. This chain's CDR3 is CASSPRDPSSYNEQFF.

This chain's CDR3 is CSAVGTDYGYTF. The chain joins TRBV29-1 to TRBJ1-2; the TCRdb D gene call, TRBD1, has no DNA to confirm it. The CDR3 has 12 residues. Germline V lookup: CDR1 SQVTM, CDR2 ANQGSEA.